This T cell receptor (beta chain) was recovered during a study of T cell clones after liver transplantation. The V end was cut by 0 bases, the J end by 7 bases, with 7 bases between. There are 13 residues in the CDR3. Germline CDR1 and CDR2: SGHNT and YENEEA. The protocol was immunoSEQ multiplex PCR, while the TCRdb copy is restricted to in-frame clones and leaves out a portion. The sample has 70,000 to 85,000 clones, 75% to 85% seen once. This TCR derives from a human donor who received a liver transplant. The gene calls are TRBV11-3 and TRBJ2-1; no definite D call. Here the sequenced sample was CD4+ T cells from blood, taken before liver transplant. For the CDR3, the DNA is TGTGCCAGCAGCTTAGAACCGGAAAATGAGCAGTTCTTC. This gives the protein CASSLEPENEQFF.